The clone carrying this T cell receptor beta chain was detected many times. What it binds is unknown. V shed 7 bases and J shed 2 bases, with 12 bases lying between them. The CDR3 length is 12 residues. Germline V CDR1 and CDR2: SQVTM, ANQGSEA. The sample is drawn from a study of T-cell reconstitution after alpha-beta-depleted transplantation in children. Study-level points and caveats: There were some patients whose high TCRbeta diversity at day 60 came from surviving recipient T cells and thymic progenitors. The study reportedly traced alpha-beta T cells about two months after transplant to several hundred expanded graft clones. Among T cells one year after transplant, newly produced cells accounted for most counts and diversity.

Preparation of the TCRbeta library was carried out with unique molecular identifiers. TCRdb reprocessed the PCR reads via MiXCR and lists one record per CDR3 protein. The data contain 450,000 to 700,000 distinct CDR3 sequences, 27% of them singletons. The J gene is TRBJ2-7, the V gene TRBV29-1; a weak D match, TRBD1 (6 bases). Source: PBMCs, taken before TCRalphabeta/CD19-depleted stem cell transplant. The receptor was derived from a boy under two years old with Wiskott-Aldrich syndrome, due to receive a stem cell transplant. DNA of the CDR3: TGCAGCGGATTGACAGGACCCTACGAGCAGTACTTC. Translating it yields CSGLTGPYEQYF.